These T cell receptor beta chains were read from a single sample in a study of T cell repertoires in cytomegalovirus infection. The antigens of these receptors remain unknown. TCRdb itself ran the reads through MiXCR, one entry per CDR3 protein. Counted here are around 900,000 distinct CDR3 sequences, around 31% occurring once; the ten biggest clones make up about an eighth. Sequenced here: cultured CD8+ T cells from PBMCs, sampled from culture after CMV antigen stimulation. The receptors here all came from a human donor in good health (CMV status not recorded). Some clones in this sample may be carry-over from other donors' samples. The CDR3 runs from the conserved cysteine through the conserved F or W. D genes are given only for firm matches. The size field is filled for only some rows; it gives once, few, many or a size class.

J	V	size	length	D	CDR3	DNA
TRBJ1-1	TRBV6-5	NA	14	TRBD1	CASSLAGTGTEAFF	TGTGCCAGCAGTCTCGCCGGGACAGGCACTGAAGCTTTCTTT
TRBJ2-4	TRBV6-5	NA	15	NA	CATSEGTTQISIQYF	TGTGCCACCTCTGAGGGGACGACCCAAATTAGCATTCAGTACTTC
TRBJ2-5	TRBV5-6	few	17	NA	CASSQPGALGFGETQYF	TGTGCCAGCTCCCAACCGGGGGCGCTTGGGTTCGGGGAGACCCAGTACTTC
TRBJ1-2	TRBV12-3/TRBV12-4	few	12	NA	CASSMANYGYTF	TGTGCCAGCAGTATGGCCAACTATGGCTACACCTTC
TRBJ1-1	TRBV5-6	few	18	TRBD1	CASSSAGQGETRNTEAFF	TGTGCCAGCAGCTCCGCGGGACAGGGCGAAACCAGGAACACTGAAGCTTTCTTT
TRBJ1-1	TRBV5-5	NA	16	NA	CASSSRDYELNTEAFF	TGTGCCAGCAGCTCGAGGGACTACGAATTGAACACTGAAGCTTTCTTT
TRBJ1-1	TRBV4-1	NA	16	TRBD1	CASSPSKTGVGTEAFF	TGCGCCAGCAGCCCCTCAAAAACAGGGGTGGGCACTGAAGCTTTCTTT
TRBJ1-4	TRBV11-3	NA	12	NA	CASSLAKEKLFF	TGTGCCAGCAGCCTTGCGAAGGAAAAACTGTTTTTT
TRBJ1-3	TRBV6-2/TRBV6-3	NA	17	NA	CASSLQSRQLDGNTIYF	TGTGCCAGCAGTCTACAATCACGACAACTGGATGGAAACACCATATATTTT
TRBJ2-7	TRBV13	few	15	NA	CASSPPEGGNYEQYF	TGTGCCAGCAGCCCCCCTGAGGGGGGAAACTACGAGCAGTACTTC
TRBJ1-3	TRBV5-1	NA	16	TRBD1	CASSFGQGGPGNTIYF	TGCGCCAGCAGCTTCGGACAGGGGGGACCTGGAAACACCATATATTTT
TRBJ2-5	TRBV5-4	NA	16	TRBD1	CASSLAWTGGEETQYF	TGTGCCAGCAGCTTGGCCTGGACAGGGGGCGAGGAGACCCAGTACTTC
TRBJ2-5	TRBV12-3/TRBV12-4	NA	13	NA	CASRSIGQETQYF	TGTGCCAGCAGGAGTATAGGACAAGAGACCCAGTACTTC
TRBJ2-5	TRBV4-1	NA	15	TRBD1	CASSQESRGQETQYF	TGCGCCAGCAGCCAAGAGAGCAGGGGGCAAGAGACCCAGTACTTC
TRBJ1-3	TRBV10-3	NA	13	NA	CAISESHGNTIYF	TGTGCCATCAGTGAGTCCCATGGAAACACCATATATTTT
TRBJ1-2	TRBV19	few	12	NA	CATNTGYNGYTF	TGTGCCACTAACACAGGTTATAATGGCTACACCTTC
TRBJ1-5	TRBV7-8	NA	15	NA	CASSRWGGGGQPQHF	TGTGCCAGCAGCCGCTGGGGGGGGGGAGGTCAGCCCCAGCATTTT
TRBJ2-3	TRBV27	NA	12	NA	CASSLLGGTQYF	TGTGCCAGCAGTTTACTAGGGGGTACGCAGTATTTT
TRBJ2-3	TRBV6-1	few	17	NA	CASSTDTTGLSTDTQYF	TGTGCCAGCAGTACCGATACTACAGGTCTAAGCACAGATACGCAGTATTTT
TRBJ2-7	TRBV12-3/TRBV12-4	few	16	NA	CASSLGGLEGWGKQYF	TGTGCCAGCAGTCTAGGGGGACTGGAGGGGTGGGGAAAGCAGTACTTC
TRBJ2-1	TRBV14	NA	11	NA	CASSHGSQVFF	TGTGCCAGCAGCCACGGATCCCAGGTGTTCTTC
TRBJ1-2	TRBV10-3	few	12	TRBD1	CATPGTGYGYTF	TGTGCCACCCCAGGGACAGGCTATGGCTACACCTTC
TRBJ1-2	TRBV12-3/TRBV12-4	NA	13	NA	CASSSQGLDGYTF	TGTGCCAGCAGTTCCCAGGGGTTGGATGGCTACACCTTC
TRBJ2-5	TRBV6-1	NA	15	NA	CASTEGGAWGETQYF	TGTGCCAGCACCGAGGGGGGGGCATGGGGGGAGACCCAGTACTTC
TRBJ2-5	TRBV12-3/TRBV12-4	many	15	TRBD2	CASTPRSTSGETQYF	TGTGCCAGCACTCCTCGCTCGACTAGCGGAGAGACCCAGTACTTC
TRBJ2-3	TRBV5-3	NA	12	NA	CASSFGGSTQYF	TGTGCCAGCAGTTTTGGGGGTAGTACGCAGTATTTT
TRBJ2-1	TRBV18	NA	14	TRBD1	CASSPENRGNEQFF	TGTGCCAGCTCACCGGAGAACAGGGGGAATGAGCAGTTCTTC
TRBJ2-4	TRBV24-1	few	13	NA	CATSDSEKNIQYF	TGTGCCACCAGTGATTCGGAGAAAAACATTCAGTACTTC
TRBJ2-7	TRBV27	many	15	TRBD1	CASSLSLGTDYEQYF	TGTGCCAGCAGTTTATCGCTAGGGACAGACTACGAGCAGTACTTC
TRBJ2-3	TRBV7-2	few	15	TRBD2	CASSPRTSFTDTQYF	TGTGCCAGCAGCCCGCGGACTAGCTTCACAGATACGCAGTATTTT
TRBJ1-4	TRBV19	NA	14	NA	CASKGRQLNEKLFF	TGTGCCAGTAAGGGTCGACAGCTGAATGAAAAACTGTTTTTT
TRBJ2-3	TRBV4-1	many	17	TRBD2	CASSQDGLAGSTDTQYF	TGCGCCAGCAGCCAAGATGGGCTAGCGGGGAGCACAGATACGCAGTATTTT
TRBJ1-2	TRBV7-9	NA	14	TRBD1	CASSQPGQGDGYTF	TGTGCCAGCAGCCAGCCGGGACAGGGGGATGGCTACACCTTC
TRBJ2-3	TRBV7-9	few	16	NA	CASSLGEQEDTDTQYF	TGTGCCAGCAGCCTGGGTGAACAGGAGGACACAGATACGCAGTATTTT
TRBJ2-1	TRBV12-3/TRBV12-4	NA	16	TRBD2	CASSPLAGGVPDEQFF	TGTGCCAGCAGCCCACTAGCGGGGGGCGTCCCCGATGAGCAGTTCTTC
TRBJ2-3	TRBV12-3/TRBV12-4	many	15	TRBD2	CASSFRGRAIDTQYF	TGTGCCAGCAGTTTCCGCGGGAGAGCTATTGATACGCAGTATTTT
TRBJ2-1	TRBV6-6	once	14	TRBD2	CASTPSGNYNEQFF	TGTGCCAGCACGCCTAGCGGCAACTACAATGAGCAGTTCTTC
TRBJ1-5	TRBV9	NA	15	NA	CASSVNDRPNQPQHF	TGTGCCAGCAGCGTTAACGACAGGCCCAATCAGCCCCAGCATTTT
TRBJ2-3	TRBV4-3	NA	15	NA	CASSQEDRNTDTQYF	TGCGCCAGCAGCCAAGAAGACAGGAACACAGATACGCAGTATTTT
TRBJ1-1	TRBV27	many	14	NA	CASSPGSRNTEAFF	TGTGCCAGCAGCCCAGGGTCAAGGAACACTGAAGCTTTCTTT
TRBJ1-2	TRBV27	NA	14	NA	CASSPPGPIHGYTF	TGTGCCAGCAGTCCGCCGGGTCCAATACATGGCTACACCTTC
TRBJ1-1	TRBV7-2	many	17	NA	CASSLYGDSPLNTEAFF	TGTGCCAGCAGCTTGTACGGGGATAGTCCCTTGAACACTGAAGCTTTCTTT
TRBJ1-1	TRBV27	few	16	NA	CASSFGGGLTNTEAFF	TGTGCCAGCAGTTTCGGGGGGGGCCTAACGAACACTGAAGCTTTCTTT
TRBJ2-1	TRBV5-1	NA	17	TRBD2	CASSPRTSGGTYNEQFF	TGCGCCAGCAGCCCAAGGACTAGCGGGGGTACCTACAATGAGCAGTTCTTC
TRBJ2-7	TRBV6-5	few	17	TRBD1	CASSRTTYGQGKNEQYF	TGTGCCAGCAGCCGAACTACTTATGGACAGGGTAAAAACGAGCAGTACTTC
TRBJ2-5	TRBV6-5	few	13	NA	CASSYPRGETQYF	TGTGCCAGCAGTTACCCCCGGGGGGAGACCCAGTACTTC
TRBJ2-1	TRBV4-1	NA	17	TRBD2	CASSQDIAGGPGDEQFF	TGCGCCAGCAGCCAAGACATAGCGGGGGGGCCCGGGGATGAGCAGTTCTTC
TRBJ1-1	TRBV12-3/TRBV12-4	NA	11	NA	CASSFGPPAFF	TGTGCCAGCAGTTTCGGACCGCCAGCTTTCTTT
TRBJ1-1	TRBV6-6	few	15	TRBD1	CASSYIWTGKTEAFF	TGTGCCAGCAGTTACATTTGGACAGGGAAGACTGAAGCTTTCTTT
TRBJ2-7	TRBV5-6	few	15	NA	CASSFGLSYSTEQYF	TGTGCCAGCAGCTTCGGACTTTCATACAGTACCGAGCAGTACTTC
TRBJ2-3	TRBV9	few	15	NA	CASSVFLAAANTQYF	TGTGCCAGCAGCGTATTCCTAGCCGCCGCAAATACGCAGTATTTT
TRBJ2-5	TRBV19	NA	15	TRBD2	CASAIPGGSQETQYF	TGTGCCAGTGCGATCCCCGGCGGGAGCCAAGAGACCCAGTACTTC
TRBJ1-2	TRBV7-6	many	15	NA	CASSAQPGTIHGYTF	TGTGCCAGCAGCGCCCAACCCGGGACGATACATGGCTACACCTTC
TRBJ1-4	TRBV7-6	many	11	NA	CASSFSGKLFF	TGTGCCAGCAGCTTTTCAGGAAAACTGTTTTTT
TRBJ2-1	TRBV12-3/TRBV12-4	few	17	TRBD2	CASSFETSGGSYNEQFF	TGTGCCAGCAGTTTCGAGACTAGCGGGGGCTCCTACAATGAGCAGTTCTTC